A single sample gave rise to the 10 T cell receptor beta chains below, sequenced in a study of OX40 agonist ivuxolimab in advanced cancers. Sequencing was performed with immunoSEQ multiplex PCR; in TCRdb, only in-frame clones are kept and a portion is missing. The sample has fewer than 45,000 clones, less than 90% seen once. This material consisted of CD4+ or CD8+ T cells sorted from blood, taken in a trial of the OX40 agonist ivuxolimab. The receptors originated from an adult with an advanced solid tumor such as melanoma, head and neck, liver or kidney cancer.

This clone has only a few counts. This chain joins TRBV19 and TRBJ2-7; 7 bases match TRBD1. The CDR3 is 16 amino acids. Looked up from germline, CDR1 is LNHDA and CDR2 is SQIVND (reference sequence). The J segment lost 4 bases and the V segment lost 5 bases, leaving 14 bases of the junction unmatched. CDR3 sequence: CASSPHGRGGTYEQYF. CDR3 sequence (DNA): TGTGCCAGTAGTCCCCATGGCCGAGGGGGCACGTACGAGCAGTACTTC. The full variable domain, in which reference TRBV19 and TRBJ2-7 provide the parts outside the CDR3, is DGGITQSPKYLFRKEGQNVTLSCEQNLNHDAMYWYRQDPGQGLRLIYYSQIVNDFQKGDIAEGYSVSREKKESFPLTVTSAQKNPTAFYLCASSPHGRGGTYEQYFGPGTRLTVT.

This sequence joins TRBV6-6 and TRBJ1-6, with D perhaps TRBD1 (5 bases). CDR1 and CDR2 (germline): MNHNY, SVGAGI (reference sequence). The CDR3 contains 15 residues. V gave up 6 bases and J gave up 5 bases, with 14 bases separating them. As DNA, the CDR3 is TGTGCCAGCAGGATCGTCGGGACTCATAATTCACCCCTCCACTTT. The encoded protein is CASRIVGTHNSPLHF.

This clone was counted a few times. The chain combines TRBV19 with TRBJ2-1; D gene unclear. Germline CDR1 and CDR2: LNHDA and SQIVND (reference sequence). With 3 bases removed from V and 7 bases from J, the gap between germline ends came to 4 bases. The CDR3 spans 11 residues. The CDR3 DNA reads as TGTGCCAGTAGTATCCAGAATGAGCAGTTCTTC. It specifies CASSIQNEQFF.

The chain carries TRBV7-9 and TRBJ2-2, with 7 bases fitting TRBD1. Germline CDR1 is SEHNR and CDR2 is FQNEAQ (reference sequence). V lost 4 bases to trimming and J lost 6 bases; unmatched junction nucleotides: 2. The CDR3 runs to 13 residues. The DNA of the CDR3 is TGTGCCAGCAGCTCACAGGGGCCCGGGGAGCTGTTTTTT. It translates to CASSSQGPGELFF.

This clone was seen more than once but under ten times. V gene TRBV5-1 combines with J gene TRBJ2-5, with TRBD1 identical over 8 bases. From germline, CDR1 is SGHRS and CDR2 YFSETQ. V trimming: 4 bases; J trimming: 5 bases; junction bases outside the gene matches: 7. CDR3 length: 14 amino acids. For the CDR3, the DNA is TGCGCCAGCAGCCCGCGGACAGGGAGGGAGACCCAGTACTTC. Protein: CASSPRTGRETQYF.

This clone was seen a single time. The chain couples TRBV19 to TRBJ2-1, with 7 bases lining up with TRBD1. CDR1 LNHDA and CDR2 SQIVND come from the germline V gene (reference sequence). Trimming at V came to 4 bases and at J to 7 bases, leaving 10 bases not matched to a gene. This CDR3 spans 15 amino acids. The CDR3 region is CASSTRQGLRNEQFF. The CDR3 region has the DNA TGTGCCAGTAGTACGAGACAGGGTTTGAGGAATGAGCAGTTCTTC.

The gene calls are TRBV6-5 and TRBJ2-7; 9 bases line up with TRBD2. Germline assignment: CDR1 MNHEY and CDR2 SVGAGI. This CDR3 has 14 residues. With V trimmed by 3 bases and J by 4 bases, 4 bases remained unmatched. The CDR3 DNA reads TGTGCCAGCAGTTATCAAAGCGGGAGGTACGAGCAGTACTTC. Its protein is CASSYQSGRYEQYF.

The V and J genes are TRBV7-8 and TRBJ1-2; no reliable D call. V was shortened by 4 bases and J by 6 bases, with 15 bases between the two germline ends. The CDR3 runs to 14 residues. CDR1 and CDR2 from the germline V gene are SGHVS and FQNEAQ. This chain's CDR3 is CASSSRPRPDGYTF. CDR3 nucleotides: TGTGCCAGCAGCTCTCGACCCCGGCCAGATGGCTACACCTTC. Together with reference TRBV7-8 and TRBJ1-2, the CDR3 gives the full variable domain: GAGVSQSPRYKVAKRGQDVALRCDPISGHVSLFWYQQALGQGPEFLTYFQNEAQLDKSGLPSDRFFAERPEGSVSTLKIQRTQQEDSAVYLCASSSRPRPDGYTFGSGTRLTVV.

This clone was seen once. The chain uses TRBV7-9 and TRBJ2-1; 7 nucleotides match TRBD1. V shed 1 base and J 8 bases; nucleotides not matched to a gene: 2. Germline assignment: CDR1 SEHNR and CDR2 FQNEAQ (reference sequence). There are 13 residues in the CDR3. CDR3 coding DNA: TGTGCCAGCAGCTTAGACAGGGGTGATGAGCAGTTCTTC. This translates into CASSLDRGDEQFF.

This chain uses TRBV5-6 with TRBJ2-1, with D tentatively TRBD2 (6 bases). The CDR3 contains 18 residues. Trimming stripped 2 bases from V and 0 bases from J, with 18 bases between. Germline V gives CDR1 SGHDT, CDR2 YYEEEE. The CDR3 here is CASSLEGFTGDSYNEQFF. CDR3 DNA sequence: TGTGCCAGCAGCTTAGAGGGCTTTACGGGAGACTCCTACAATGAGCAGTTCTTC.